The 7 T cell receptor beta chains below come from one sample, sequenced in a study of T cell clonality in common variable immunodeficiency. Generated by immunoSEQ multiplex PCR, the TCRdb table keeps only in-frame clones and is missing some. Observed in the sample are 75,000 to 85,000 clones, none of them singletons. Sequencing used peripheral blood mononuclear cells. These receptors all come from a person aged 18 to 75 in good health.

This clone was counted at least ten times. The CDR3 end is not reached by the read, which stops 3 residues before it; the germline J gene fills it in. The chain has TRBV6-2 or TRBV6-3 and TRBJ2-5, with 7 bases that match TRBD2. There are 15 residues in the CDR3. Germline V CDR1 and CDR2: MNHEY, SVGEGT. The ends lost 6 bases at V and 3 bases at J; junction bases unmatched: 10. The CDR3 sequence is CASSRLAPPEETQYF. The part of the CDR3 DNA that was read is TGTGCCAGCAGCAGACTAGCCCCGCCCGAAGAGACC.

This clone was seen many times. The CDR3 end lies 3 residues beyond the end of the read and is filled in from the germline J gene. The chain uses TRBV10-3 and TRBJ1-2; 12 bases map to TRBD1. The germline CDR1 and CDR2 sequences are ENHRY and SYGVKD. CDR3 length equals 16 residues. Trimming took 7 bases from V and 7 from J; bases not matched to a gene: 13. The sequenced CDR3 bases are TGTGCCATCACTGATCCTCCCGGGACAGGGGGCGGTGGC. This translates into CAITDPPGTGGGG. The CDR3 as a whole reads CAITDPPGTGGGGYTF.

This clone was seen ten or more times. The read stops 3 residues short of the end of the CDR3; the missing end is completed from the germline J gene. The chain is built from TRBV18 and TRBJ2-7; D uncertain. Between the trimmed V and J ends, which lost 6 bases and 5 bases, there was a span of 20 bases. The CDR3 runs 15 residues. Looked up from germline, CDR1 is KGHSH and CDR2 is LQKENI. The chain's CDR3 is CASSQDEGSTDEQYF. CDR3 bases read: TGTGCCAGCTCCCAGGATGAAGGGTCGACGGACGAG.

There are many counts of this clone. The CDR3 sequence is CASNIQGDRNQPQHF. The part of the CDR3 DNA that was read is TGTGCCAGCAACATACAGGGTGATCGGAATCAGCCC. The V gene is TRBV7-2, the J gene TRBJ1-5; tentatively, D is TRBD1 (6 bases). Read sequence stops 3 residues before the CDR3 end, and the germline J gene provides the missing end. Germline CDR1 and CDR2: SGHTA and FQGNSA. This CDR3 is built from 15 residues. Between the trimmed V and J ends, which lost 7 bases and 4 bases, there was a span of 17 bases.

This clone occurred many times. CDR3 DNA, as far as it was read: TGCAGTGCTCCTCGGACAGGGTCGAACACTGAA. Its translation: CSAPRTGSNTE. The entire CDR3 protein reads CSAPRTGSNTEAFF. The chain recombines TRBV20-1 with TRBJ1-1, with 8 bases lining up with TRBD1. The read gets to within 3 residues of the CDR3 end, and the germline J gene fills in the rest. The trim removed 5 bases at V and 1 base at J, leaving 6 bases unmatched. CDR3 size: 14 residues. Germline-derived CDR1 and CDR2 are DFQATT and SNEGSKA (reference sequence).

The sample holds many counts of this clone. The CDR3 end falls 3 residues outside the read, so it is completed with the germline J gene. The chain links TRBV7-8 to TRBJ2-4; tentative D call: TRBD1 (5 bases). Germline-derived CDR1 and CDR2 are SGHVS and FQNEAQ. The V and J ends lost 6 bases and 8 bases respectively, with 14 bases between them. The CDR3 is made up of 13 amino acids. The sequenced CDR3 bases are TGTGCCAGCAGTCAAAGGGGAATGGACATT. Its translation: CASSQRGMDI. The whole CDR3 sequence reads CASSQRGMDIQYF.

This clone has at least ten counts. The read ends 3 residues before the CDR3 terminus; that terminus is restored from the germline J gene. The V call is TRBV10-3, the J call TRBJ2-1, with D possibly matching TRBD2 (6 bases). Trimming took off 7 bases at V and 5 bases at J, with 18 bases between the two ends. Germline-derived CDR1 and CDR2 are ENHRY and SYGVKD. The CDR3 covers 15 residues. CDR3 DNA, as far as it was read: TGTGCCATCACCCCCGAAGGTAGCGGTAACAATGAG. This translates into CAITPEGSGNNE. The full CDR3 is CAITPEGSGNNEQFF.